The rows below give T cell receptor beta chains drawn from one sample of a study of response to subunit inactivated influenza vaccine. TCRdb re-analysed the RT-PCR reads in MiXCR, keeping a single row per CDR3 protein. The data show hundreds of thousands of distinct CDR3 sequences, 11% to 15% seen once. Sequenced material: PBMCs from blood, taken approximately 15 days before vaccination. The receptors originated from a man in his forties or fifties who received an inactivated influenza vaccine. Each CDR3 is given without its conserved first and last residue.

TRBJ2-3,TRBV7-2,ASSTDRLDTQY
TRBJ2-1,TRBV6-2/TRBV6-3,ASRSRADYNEQF
TRBJ2-1,TRBV7-3,ASSPEGRYGNEQF
TRBJ1-6,TRBV7-2,ASSFRGRDSPLH
TRBJ1-4,TRBV7-6,ASSFRGGDEKLF
TRBJ2-3,TRBV18,ASSPLSLRGTDTQY
TRBJ2-7,TRBV20-1,SARFSGGYEQY
TRBJ2-1,TRBV6-1,ASSLTSGSGAF
TRBJ1-1,TRBV20-1,SARDPRGASTEAF
TRBJ2-7,TRBV12-3/TRBV12-4,ASSSHGDRANEQY
TRBJ2-7,TRBV28,ASSSGTGSSYEQY
TRBJ2-1,TRBV5-1,ASYSGGAYNEQF
TRBJ2-4,TRBV6-4,ASRPRGARGAKNIQY
TRBJ2-3,TRBV5-1,ASSLNTGEDTQY
TRBJ2-7,TRBV2,ASTSSYEQY
TRBJ2-1,TRBV29-1,SVEDQGVSYNEQF
TRBJ2-6,TRBV29-1,SVSQGAGANVLT
TRBJ2-3,TRBV18,ASSFRTQAGDTQY
TRBJ1-5,TRBV2,ASAGTGDQPQH
TRBJ2-1,TRBV7-6,ASSPGTGRTGQF
TRBJ2-7,TRBV7-2,ASSLELAEQY
TRBJ2-2,TRBV29-1,SVESSGRNTGELF
TRBJ1-1,TRBV10-3,AINDRENTEAF
TRBJ1-1,TRBV30,AWSLRTGSGDTEAF
TRBJ2-4,TRBV19,ASSLGWSKNIQY
TRBJ1-1,TRBV6-1,ASRGRVGTGVRMNTEAF
TRBJ1-2,TRBV3-1,ASSQGQTPGYT
TRBJ2-3,TRBV12-3/TRBV12-4,ASSRDGTRTDTQY
TRBJ1-5,TRBV10-3,AISLGQTFGPQH
TRBJ2-1,TRBV10-3,AISEPGQSHNEQF
TRBJ2-1,TRBV7-9,ASSLAGQEQF
TRBJ2-5,TRBV11-2,ASSLQVTSKETQY
TRBJ2-2,TRBV4-3,ASSQTGANTGELF
TRBJ1-2,TRBV25-1,ASSEYRQSANYGYT
TRBJ2-4,TRBV9,ASSVAGTGGLKNIQY
TRBJ2-7,TRBV29-1,SVVGLAGVPYEQY
TRBJ1-5,TRBV6-2/TRBV6-3,ASSTPRTADDQPQH
TRBJ2-5,TRBV7-2,ASSLRGPPETQY
TRBJ2-1,TRBV9,ASSSRPRNEQF
TRBJ2-7,TRBV4-3,ASSHTTSGAYEQY
TRBJ1-2,TRBV4-1,ASSQEPGQLIYGYT
TRBJ2-3,TRBV3-1,ASSQDRAGGRSDTQY
TRBJ1-5,TRBV2,ASSGALYSNQPQH
TRBJ1-6,TRBV4-3,ASSQDAGNSPLH